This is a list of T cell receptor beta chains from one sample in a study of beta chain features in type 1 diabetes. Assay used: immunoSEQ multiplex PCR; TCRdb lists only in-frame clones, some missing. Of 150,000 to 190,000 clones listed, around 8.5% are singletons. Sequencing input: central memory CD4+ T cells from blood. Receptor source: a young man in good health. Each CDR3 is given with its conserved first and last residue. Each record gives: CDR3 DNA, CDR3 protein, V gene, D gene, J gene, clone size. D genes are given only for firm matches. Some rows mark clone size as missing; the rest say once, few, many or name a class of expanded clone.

TGTGCCAGCAGTTACCACAGCGGTCCTACCAATGAGCAGTTCTTC	CASSYHSGPTNEQFF	TRBV6-6	-	TRBJ2-1	-
TGCGCCAGCAGCTCCGACCTTCGGGGTACGCAGTATTTT	CASSSDLRGTQYF	TRBV5-1	-	TRBJ2-3	-
TGTGCCAGCAGTGAAGTATTCTCCTACGAGCAGTACTTC	CASSEVFSYEQYF	TRBV25-1	-	TRBJ2-7	few
TGTGCCAGCAGTGGCGGGGTGGCCTACGAGCAGTACTTC	CASSGGVAYEQYF	TRBV6-5	-	TRBJ2-7	few
TGTGCCATCAGTGAGTCGAATTCAGGCTCCTACGAGCAGTACTTC	CAISESNSGSYEQYF	TRBV10-3	-	TRBJ2-7	few
TGTGCCAGCTCACCCCGTGGGGGGGTTGAAGCTTTCTTT	CASSPRGGVEAFF	TRBV18	-	TRBJ1-1	few
TGTGCCTGGAGTGGGACCCTCGGGAGTCAGCCCCAGCATTTT	CAWSGTLGSQPQHF	TRBV30	-	TRBJ1-5	few
TGTGCCAGCAGTGGTATCGGGTCCCGCCGTGATACGCAGTATTTT	CASSGIGSRRDTQYF	TRBV27	-	TRBJ2-3	few
TGTGCCAGCAGCCCACAGGGTTCCTATGGCTACACCTTC	CASSPQGSYGYTF	TRBV7-9	-	TRBJ1-2	many
TGTGCCAGCAGCTTAGGGTACGGGACTGCCTTCTACAATGAGCAGTTCTTC	CASSLGYGTAFYNEQFF	TRBV7-2	-	TRBJ2-1	-
TGTGCCAGCAGGACCGGGACAGACTACGAGCAGTACTTC	CASRTGTDYEQYF	TRBV27	TRBD1	TRBJ2-7	-
TGCAGCGTCGGACTAGCGGGGGGATACTACAATGAGCAGTTCTTC	CSVGLAGGYYNEQFF	TRBV29-1	TRBD2	TRBJ2-1	few
TGTGCCTGGAGTCTGACCGGGAGGACCTACGAGCAGTACTTC	CAWSLTGRTYEQYF	TRBV30	TRBD2	TRBJ2-7	few
TGTGCCACCTATCAGGCGGATACGCAGTATTTT	CATYQADTQYF	TRBV10-3	-	TRBJ2-3	-
TGTGCCAGCAGGGCCGTGCTAGGCGGCAATCAGCCCCAGCATTTT	CASRAVLGGNQPQHF	TRBV2	-	TRBJ1-5	few
TGTGCCAGCAGCTTGCTGGGACTCATGAACACTGAAGCTTTCTTT	CASSLLGLMNTEAFF	TRBV5-8	-	TRBJ1-1	-
TGTGCCAGTAGCCGCCAACAGGGGCCAGGCTACGAGCAGTACTTC	CASSRQQGPGYEQYF	TRBV19	TRBD1	TRBJ2-7	-
TGCGCCAGCAGCCCGTTGGGACAGCCCCAAGAGACCCAGTACTTC	CASSPLGQPQETQYF	TRBV5-1	TRBD1	TRBJ2-5	-
TGTGCCAGCAAGCGGGGTGACTATCAGCCCCAGCATTTT	CASKRGDYQPQHF	TRBV6-5	-	TRBJ1-5	once
TGTGCCAGCAGCTTGGATCAGGGTGGAGATACGCAGTATTTT	CASSLDQGGDTQYF	TRBV5-5	-	TRBJ2-3	once
TGTGCCTGGAGTGTACGAGGTGAAAAACTGTTTTTT	CAWSVRGEKLFF	TRBV30	-	TRBJ1-4	-
TGTGCCAGTAGTATCGGTTCCCGCGCGAAGAATGAGCAGTTCTTC	CASSIGSRAKNEQFF	TRBV19	-	TRBJ2-1	-
TGTGCCAGCCCCTCAGCGGGAGGGGATGAGCAGTTCTTC	CASPSAGGDEQFF	TRBV7-9	TRBD2	TRBJ2-1	-
TGTGCCAGCAGCGGACCGACAGGGGCCGGGTCCCAGCATTTT	CASSGPTGAGSQHF	TRBV5-6	TRBD1	TRBJ1-5	many
TGTGCCAGCAGCAAACAGGGTTGGGGCACTGAAGCTTTCTTT	CASSKQGWGTEAFF	TRBV7-2	-	TRBJ1-1	few
TGTGCCAGCTCACCGTACACCAGCACAGATACGCAGTATTTT	CASSPYTSTDTQYF	TRBV18	-	TRBJ2-3	few
TGTGCCAGCAGTTCAGAGTATGGGTTTTCGGGGAGTGAAAAACTGTTTTTT	CASSSEYGFSGSEKLFF	TRBV27	-	TRBJ1-4	many
TGTGCCAGCAGCAAAGAAGGCCGAGGGAGGGAGACCCAGTACTTC	CASSKEGRGRETQYF	TRBV21-1	-	TRBJ2-5	few
TGTGCCAGCATGGGCGGGGGGACAGATACGCAGTATTTT	CASMGGGTDTQYF	TRBV28	TRBD2	TRBJ2-3	-